Presented here are 30 T cell receptor beta chains from one specimen sequenced in a study of T cells in Graves' hyperthyroidism and ophthalmopathy. Researchers amplified the TCR beta CDR3 regions from RNA transcripts. First-round RT-PCR of the TCR CDR3 relied on the HTBI primer set. TCRdb processed the multiplex PCR reads anew with MiXCR; each CDR3 protein has one entry. The sample consists of 450,000 to 650,000 distinct CDR3 sequences, less than 25% of them appearing once. Material: blood. Source of these receptors: a man aged 18 to 35 with Graves' hyperthyroidism.

The rearrangement uses TRBV24-1 and TRBJ1-2; 8 positions agree with TRBD1. CDR1 and CDR2 from the germline V gene are KGHDR and SFDVKD. The length of the CDR3 is 13 residues. Germline trimming cut 9 bases from V and 6 bases from J; bases unmatched to any gene: 8. Here the CDR3 DNA reads TGTGCCACCTTGGACAGGGATAGGAATGGCTACACCTTC. It yields the protein CATLDRDRNGYTF.

This clonotype has ten or more counts. The V gene is TRBV20-1, the J gene TRBJ1-1; D gene uncertain. Germline lookup yields CDR1 DFQATT and CDR2 SNEGSKA (reference sequence). The CDR3 runs 12 residues. V was trimmed by 3 bases and J by 5 bases, leaving 10 bases between them. The CDR3 is CSASSGTTEAFF. The CDR3 DNA follows: TGCAGTGCTAGTTCAGGCACGACTGAAGCTTTCTTT.

In its sample, this clonotype was seen many times. This chain joins TRBV2 and TRBJ2-7; TRBD1 agrees at 9 bases. The CDR3 is made up of 15 amino acids. Unmatched junction bases numbered 4, after V lost 1 base and J lost 3 bases. Germline CDR1 and CDR2: SNHLY and FYNNEI. The CDR3 region has the DNA TGTGCCAGCAGTGAAGGACAGGGGGTTATCTACGAGCAGTACTTC. Its translation is CASSEGQGVIYEQYF.

This clonotype was observed many times. The chain uses TRBV28 and TRBJ1-2; 11 bases align to TRBD1. From germline, CDR1 is MDHEN and CDR2 SYDVKM. CDR3 length: 16 amino acids. Germline trimming cut 6 bases from V and 4 bases from J; bases unmatched to any gene: 10. The CDR3 protein is CASSEPGQGGSYGYTF. The CDR3 nucleotides are TGTGCCAGCAGCGAGCCGGGACAGGGGGGCAGCTATGGCTACACCTTC.

This clonotype was seen at least ten times. The CDR3 DNA reads TGCGCCAGCAGCTTGGGTCCAGGGGTCAGCAATCAGCCCCAGCATTTT. This gives the protein CASSLGPGVSNQPQHF. This rearrangement joins TRBV5-1 to TRBJ1-5; perhaps TRBD1 as D (6 bases). Deletions cut 0 bases from V and 1 base from J, with 11 bases between. The germline gives CDR1 SGHRS, CDR2 YFSETQ. The CDR3 has 16 amino acids. Full variable domain (remainder filled in from reference TRBV5-1 and TRBJ1-5): KAGVTQTPRYLIKTRGQQVTLSCSPISGHRSVSWYQQTPGQGLQFLFEYFSETQRNKGNFPGRFSGRQFSNSRSEMNVSTLELGDSALYLCASSLGPGVSNQPQHFGDGTRLSIL.

A remark on this clonotype: A read error may explain this, as a much larger clone is one base away. The chain uses TRBV12-3 or TRBV12-4 and TRBJ1-3; maybe TRBD1 (5 bases). The CDR3 length is 15 residues. V lost 8 bases, J lost 4 bases, and 18 bases lay in between. The CDR3 DNA reads TGTGCCAGCTCTTGGTGGGGCTTGAAAGGAAACACCATATATTTT. Encoded protein: CASSWWGLKGNTIYF.

This clonotype has more than one count but fewer than ten. The V gene is TRBV11-2, the J gene TRBJ2-6, with TRBD1 identical over 10 bases. This CDR3 has 17 amino acids. The V segment lost 5 bases and the J segment 2 bases; nucleotides outside the gene matches: 6. Germline V lookup: CDR1 SGHAT, CDR2 FQNNGV. CDR3 sequence reads: CASSPGQGGAGANVLTF. The CDR3 nucleotides are TGTGCCAGCAGCCCCGGACAGGGGGGTGCTGGGGCCAACGTCCTGACTTTC.

In its sample, this clonotype was seen many times. V and J are TRBV5-7 and TRBJ1-5; 8 bases are shared with TRBD1. TRBV5-7 is given ORF status, its function remaining uncertain. The ends lost 4 bases at V and 2 bases at J; junction bases unmatched: 11. The CDR3 extends over 17 amino acids. The CDR3 loop is CASSLRTGRSGNQPQHF. DNA for the CDR3: TGTGCCAGCAGCCTGAGGACAGGGAGGTCGGGCAATCAGCCCCAGCATTTT.

The genes are TRBV18 and TRBJ1-5, with 10 bases aligning to TRBD1. Germline values: CDR1 KGHSH, CDR2 LQKENI. V shed 3 bases, J shed 6 bases, and the junction held 8 bases outside the gene matches. The CDR3 extends over 16 amino acids. CDR3 DNA sequence: TGTGCCAGCTCACCTGACAGGGGGCGAGGCGTTCAGCCCCAGCATTTT. This codes for CASSPDRGRGVQPQHF.

The V and J genes are TRBV6-1 and TRBJ1-1, with no clear D. CDR1 and CDR2 (germline): MNHNS, SASEGT. Trimming left V 6 bases short and J 2 bases short, with 10 bases between. This CDR3 spans 13 amino acids. The DNA for the CDR3 is TGTGCCAGCAGGACACCACGAAACACTGAAGCTTTCTTT. Its translation is CASRTPRNTEAFF.

V and J are TRBV30 and TRBJ2-7, with 10 nucleotides matching TRBD1. The CDR3 runs to 14 residues. The V gene's germline CDR1 is GTSNPN and CDR2 SVGIG (reference sequence). Trimming at V came to 3 bases and at J to 5 bases, leaving 7 bases not matched to a gene. CDR3 in amino acids: CAWSTGTGADEQYF. DNA for the CDR3: TGTGCCTGGAGCACCGGGACAGGGGCCGACGAGCAGTACTTC.

This clonotype has a count of ten or more. The chain joins TRBV12-3 or TRBV12-4 to TRBJ1-5, with TRBD1 matching over 7 bases. V gave up 5 bases and J gave up 0 bases; unmatched junction bases: 13. This CDR3 contains 18 residues. The CDR3 loop is CASSLFIGGKDSNQPQHF. The CDR3 nucleotides read TGTGCCAGCAGTCTTTTTATAGGGGGCAAGGATAGCAATCAGCCCCAGCATTTT.

Concerning this clonotype itself: A single base separates this from a much larger clone, so it may be a read error. J is TRBJ2-7 and V is TRBV24-1; D gene ambiguous. The CDR3 consists of 11 residues. The V gene lost 2 bases and the J gene lost 6 bases, with 4 bases spanning the gap. Germline CDR1 is KGHDR and CDR2 is SFDVKD. The CDR3 loop reads CATSDSPEQYF. DNA for the CDR3: TGTGCCACCAGTGATTCTCCCGAGCAGTACTTC.

This clonotype was counted between two and nine times. The chain couples TRBV15 to TRBJ2-7, with D perhaps given as TRBD1 or TRBD2 (5 bases each). Trimming shortened V by 0 bases and J by 6 bases, and 18 bases separated the two germline ends. There are 16 residues in the CDR3. Germline loops: CDR1 LNHNV, CDR2 YYDKDF (reference sequence). The CDR3 loop is CATSRDLTTLGGEQYF. The CDR3 region has the DNA TGTGCCACCAGCAGAGATCTGACTACTCTTGGGGGCGAGCAGTACTTC.

A word on this clonotype: A much larger clone lies one base from this, so it may be a read error. V gene TRBV12-5 combines with J gene TRBJ1-5, with TRBD1 matching 7 bases. The germline gives CDR1 LGHNT, CDR2 FRNRAP. With 4 bases clipped from V and 7 bases from J, the junction kept 10 bases outside the gene matches. The CDR3 contains 15 residues. The CDR3 DNA reads TGTGCTAGTGGTTCCTCCTCAGGGGGAGGACAGCCCCAGCATTTT. Translation gives CASGSSSGGGQPQHF.

This clonotype was counted at least ten times. V gene TRBV7-3 combines with J gene TRBJ2-7; 8 nucleotides line up with TRBD1. V trimming: 7 bases; J trimming: 6 bases; junction bases outside the gene matches: 11. This CDR3 has 14 residues. Germline CDR1 and CDR2: SGHTA and FQGTGA. DNA of the CDR3: TGTGCCAGCAACCAGGACAGGGACTTGTCCGAGCAGTACTTC. It encodes CASNQDRDLSEQYF.

This clonotype came up many times. CDR3 amino acids: CASSQGYEQYF. In nucleotides, the CDR3 is TGTGCCAGCAGTCAGGGGTACGAGCAGTACTTC. The genes are TRBV3-1 and TRBJ2-7; D perhaps matches TRBD1 (6 bases). The germline V gene encodes CDR1 LGHDT and CDR2 YNNKEL (reference sequence). The V gene lost 6 bases and the J gene lost 4 bases, with 7 bases spanning the gap. The CDR3 spans 11 residues.

The chain has TRBV11-2 and TRBJ1-2, with 9 bases aligning to TRBD1. The V segment lost 8 bases and the J segment 3 bases; nucleotides outside the gene matches: 13. Germline assignment: CDR1 SGHAT and CDR2 FQNNGV. The CDR3 sequence is 16 residues long. As DNA, the CDR3 is TGTGCCAGCCTCTCCTTGGCCAGGACAGGGGACTATGGCTACACCTTC. Protein: CASLSLARTGDYGYTF. Looking up the rest from reference TRBV11-2 and TRBJ1-2 gives the full variable domain: EAGVAQSPRYKIIEKRQSVAFWCNPISGHATLYWYQQILGQGPKLLIQFQNNGVVDDSQLPKDRFSAERLKGVDSTLKIQPAKLEDSAVYLCASLSLARTGDYGYTFGSGTRLTVV.

This clonotype was detected many times. The genes are TRBV9 and TRBJ1-1; D remains unclear. With 0 bases removed from V and 0 bases from J, the gap between germline ends came to 15 bases. The CDR3 loop spans 17 amino acids. Germline V gives CDR1 SGDLS, CDR2 YYNGEE. CDR3 in DNA: TGTGCCAGCAGCGTAGTTCCCGCAGACCTACTGAACACTGAAGCTTTCTTT. It is translated as CASSVVPADLLNTEAFF.

The chain employs TRBV29-1 and TRBJ2-2; D tentatively reads TRBD1 or TRBD2 (5 bases each). Trimming cost V 5 bases and J 2 bases, with 9 bases left between them. The CDR3 has 13 amino acids. Germline V gene data show CDR1 as SQVTM and CDR2 as ANQGSEA. The CDR3 region is CSVWDPNTGELFF. DNA for the CDR3: TGCAGCGTTTGGGACCCCAACACCGGGGAGCTGTTTTTT.

This clonotype turned up a few times. The chain joins TRBV6-5 to TRBJ1-2, with D maybe TRBD1 (5 bases). In germline, CDR1 is MNHEY, CDR2 SVGAGI. Trimming shortened V by 0 bases and J by 7 bases, and 18 bases separated the two germline ends. The CDR3 loop spans 16 amino acids. CDR3 amino acids: CASSYSTDPVPGGYTF. CDR3 coding DNA: TGTGCCAGCAGTTACTCGACAGACCCCGTTCCAGGTGGCTACACCTTC.

There are many counts of this clonotype. This chain joins TRBV7-9 and TRBJ1-2; D gene uncertain. The V end was cut by 4 bases, the J end by 3 bases, with 6 bases between. Germline V gene lookup returns CDR1 SEHNR and CDR2 FQNEAQ (reference sequence). The CDR3 loop spans 12 amino acids. The CDR3 protein is CASSSADYGYTF. DNA of the CDR3: TGTGCCAGCAGCTCCGCGGACTATGGCTACACCTTC.

The CDR3 nucleotides read TGTGCCACCGCAGGCCAACCGTACGAGCAGTACTTC. It specifies CATAGQPYEQYF. The chain uses TRBV6-1 and TRBJ2-7; D gene unclear. The germline V gene has CDR1 MNHNS and CDR2 SASEGT. This CDR3 region has 12 residues. V gave up 10 bases and J gave up 4 bases, with 14 bases separating them.

This clonotype turned up a few times. The J gene is TRBJ1-1, the V gene TRBV11-2, with 9 nucleotides matching TRBD1. This CDR3 contains 18 residues. Germline values: CDR1 SGHAT, CDR2 FQNNGV. V lost 6 bases and J lost 4; bases outside the gene matches: 18. In DNA, the CDR3 is TGTGCCAGCAGATGGGGGTCGGGACAGGGTATCCCGAGCACTGAAGCTTTCTTT. Amino acid sequence: CASRWGSGQGIPSTEAFF.

The chain employs TRBV27 and TRBJ1-6, with 9 positions matching TRBD1. The CDR3 spans 19 residues. Germline V CDR1 and CDR2: MNHEY, SMNVEV (reference sequence). The V segment lost 5 bases and the J segment 0 bases; nucleotides outside the gene matches: 11. The CDR3 nucleotides are TGTGCCAGCAGTGCCCCCGGGACAGGGCCAAACTCCTATAATTCACCCCTCCACTTT. It codes for CASSAPGTGPNSYNSPLHF.

The V call is TRBV27, the J call TRBJ1-5; D is ambiguous. The CDR3 length is 16 residues. The V end was cut by 5 bases, the J end by 3 bases, with 17 bases between. Germline values: CDR1 MNHEY, CDR2 SMNVEV (reference sequence). CDR3 loop: CASSPLTTPFNQPQHF. The CDR3 bases are TGTGCCAGCAGTCCCTTGACGACTCCGTTCAATCAGCCCCAGCATTTT.

This clonotype was counted at least ten times. V usage is TRBV2 and J usage is TRBJ2-5, with D tentatively TRBD2 (6 bases). Germline V gives CDR1 SNHLY, CDR2 FYNNEI. V dropped 4 bases and J dropped 2 bases, with 11 bases sitting between them. CDR3 length equals 14 residues. The CDR3 is CASSVPGEQETQYF. Written as DNA, the CDR3 is TGTGCCAGCAGTGTCCCGGGGGAGCAAGAGACCCAGTACTTC.

This clonotype has a count of ten or more. The chain is built from TRBV29-1 and TRBJ1-1; a weak D match, TRBD1 (6 bases). The CDR3 has 13 amino acids. Germline-derived CDR1 and CDR2 are SQVTM and ANQGSEA. Trimming shortened V by 6 bases and J by 0 bases, and 11 bases separated the two germline ends. CDR3 coding DNA: TGCAGCGTGACTGGACAGATGAACACTGAAGCTTTCTTT. Translation gives CSVTGQMNTEAFF.

About this clonotype: Because the CDR3 is missing its conserved closing phenylalanine or tryptophan, this is likely a read error. The genes are TRBV19 and TRBJ1-2; a weak D match, TRBD1 (5 bases). This CDR3 has 13 amino acids. Trimming shortened V by 5 bases and J by 1 base, and 8 bases separated the two germline ends. Looked up from germline, CDR1 is LNHDA and CDR2 is SQIVND (reference sequence). Here the CDR3 DNA reads TGTGCCAGTAGTCTGGACATTAACTATGGCTACACCGTC. Translating it yields CASSLDINYGYTV.

The V gene is TRBV7-9, the J gene TRBJ2-4, with D tentatively TRBD1 (5 bases). The CDR3 runs 14 residues. V was shortened by 4 bases and J by 1 base, with 8 bases between the two germline ends. Germline CDR1 and CDR2: SEHNR and FQNEAQ (reference sequence). The CDR3 is CASSSTVAKNIQYF. The DNA for the CDR3 is TGTGCCAGCAGCTCGACAGTTGCCAAAAACATTCAGTACTTC.